This entry features one T cell receptor beta chain sequence. Reverse transcription used roughly 0.45 to 1 ug RNA and random hexamers. In TCRdb, the immunoSEQ multiplex PCR reads were re-called with MiXCR into one record per CDR3 protein. Counted here are some 200,000 distinct CDR3 sequences, around 93% occurring once; the ten biggest clones make up less than 0.2%. This record comes from a study of CD8 T cells in Susac syndrome. Germline CDR1 is SGHTA and CDR2 is FQGNSA. The CDR3 runs to 15 residues. V lost 5 bases, J lost 4 bases, and 8 bases stayed unmatched. The receptor was derived from a human donor with Susac syndrome. Sequencing input: CD8+ T cells from PBMCs. The chain uses TRBV7-2 and TRBJ2-1; TRBD2 matches at 7 bases. The chain's CDR3 is CASSDSGVGYNEQFF. The CDR3, as DNA: TGTGCCAGCAGCGACAGCGGGGTCGGGTACAATGAGCAGTTCTTC.